The sequence of this TCR beta chain was determined in a study of T cell responses to AZD1222 COVID-19 vaccine. Study-wide results and limits: White British people made up most donors, females outnumbered males, and clonal diversity was possibly underestimated. Vaccine-associated CD4 TCRs ranged over spike, dominating at 160-218 and 743-854.

The repertoire was sequenced with immunoSEQ multiplex PCR; TCRdb's copy has only in-frame clones and lacks some. The repertoire has 150,000 to 200,000 clones, 85% to 90% of them found once; the top ten carry 5% to 7%. Germline V gives CDR1 SGHTA, CDR2 FQGNSA. The CDR3 covers 13 residues. The V end lost 1 base, the J end lost 5 bases, and 5 bases lay between the germline ends. Turning to this clone: Its antigen remains unidentified.

This clonotype was sampled from an adult in good health. Sequenced here: peripheral blood, sampled on day 0 of AZD1222 vaccination. The genes are TRBV7-2 and TRBJ2-2; the D is unclear. The CDR3 nucleotides read TGTGCCAGCAGCTTAGTTGAGACCGGGGAGCTGTTTTTT. The encoded protein is CASSLVETGELFF.